Reported below is one TCR beta chain. Its antigen is as yet unknown. Other DNA sequences in this sample translate to the same CDR3. Some clones are missing from TCRdb's copy, which holds only in-frame ones; the method was immunoSEQ multiplex PCR. The sample gives tens of thousands of clones, around 85% of which show up once; around 1.7% is in the top ten. The sample belongs to a study of OX40 agonist ivuxolimab in advanced cancers. Study in general: Of the participants, roughly 40% had some prior anti-PD-1, anti-PD-L1 or anti-CTLA-4 therapy, which was allowed. Study results and limitations: CD4+ and CD8+ blood T cells expanded clonally by week 6 at 0.1 to 3.0 mg/kg. Fewer expanded clones were found on average in CD4+ than in CD8+ T cells.

There are 14 residues in the CDR3. V lost 11 bases and J lost 6, with 20 bases in between. Germline-derived CDR1 and CDR2 are MDHEN and SYDVKM. Material: CD4+ or CD8+ T cells sorted from blood, obtained in a trial of the OX40 agonist ivuxolimab. V gene TRBV28 combines with J gene TRBJ1-5; no reliable D call. The TCR sequence derives from an adult with an advanced solid tumor such as melanoma, head and neck, liver or kidney cancer. CDR3 sequence reads: CAHHKGGWGQPQHF. The CDR3 region has the DNA TGTGCCCACCACAAAGGAGGCTGGGGTCAGCCCCAGCATTTT.